The entry below describes one TCR beta chain. Its antigen is not known. This sample was included in a study of cytomegalovirus exposure and HLA in healthy donors. PCR primers comprised 60 Vbeta and 13 Jbeta primers. The table came from immunoSEQ multiplex PCR; TCRdb's copy has only in-frame clones and leaves some out. The sample holds 280,000 or so clones, 70% to 90% seen once. Study-wide findings and caveats: Evidence from a later analysis indicated that most CMV-associated TCR beta chains looked HLA-restricted. Certain sequence variants were highly shared and formed a cluster, and this cluster was likely a sequencing artifact. Relative to equally common others, HLA-associated TCR beta chains showed greater clonal expansion in a later analysis.

The V segment lost 5 bases and the J segment 6 bases; nucleotides outside the gene matches: 6. CDR3 length equals 13 residues. The V gene's germline CDR1 is MGHDK and CDR2 SYGVNS. Sequencing input: PBMCs. The genes are TRBV25-1 and TRBJ2-7; 8 positions match TRBD1. The sequence came from a woman younger than 35 in good health and CMV-seronegative. CDR3 in DNA: TGTGCCAGCAGTAGTAGGACAGGGAGCGAGCAGTACTTC. Protein product: CASSSRTGSEQYF.